This record concerns one T cell receptor beta chain sequence. Its antigen specificity is not known. No quality values exist for individual bases; no much larger clone is one base distant. These data are taken from a study of shared clonotypes between healthy human individuals (dated by TCRdb to 2020 to 2021). With regard to the full study: The cohort included three men and a couple of women between 18 and 49 years of age. The study deeply sequenced blood TCR repertoires of roughly five healthy adults to estimate repertoire size and the extent of clonotype sharing between individuals. To increase sequencing depth and limit assay-specific biases, TCR repertoire library preparation and sequencing were carried out by different laboratories using diverse techniques. Per donor, three plates each were used for CD4 naive and CD4 memory, two for CD8 naive, and one for CD8 memory. Leukapheresis yielded between about 0.85 and 10 billion PBMCs per donor. Beyond this particular receptor, the publication reports: Rarefaction of sorted-subset datasets indicated incomplete sequencing despite the large sequencing depth. Higher generation probabilities were observed for clonotypes shared by all four sorted-subset donors than for non-shared clonotypes. Sampling was limited to blood, and TCR repertoires in tissue likely differ from TCR repertoires in blood. The genetic and exposure-history diversity represented was limited by the small number of donors. Pairwise subsampling indicated that sequencing depth was expected to affect the degree of clonotype sharing among donors. Naive subsets generally had larger estimated clonotype richness than memory subsets did. Sharing across a few donors was observed for about 4.8% of naive CD4, under 4% of naive CD8, about 2.5% of memory CD4, and 0.4% of memory CD8 clonotypes.

For the CD8 naive samples, CD45RO-negative cells were positively selected for CCR7, yielding a CD45RA+CCR7+ population from which TemRA cells were excluded. The donors were healthy, HIV-negative adults who had no recently reported acute infections or vaccinations. Every donor was a Caucasian adult residing in Nashville, Tennessee, USA. After blood collection by leukapheresis, PBMCs were isolated using Ficoll-Histopaque density gradient centrifugation and then cryopreserved in the vapor phase of liquid nitrogen. Purity and quantity of every magnetically sorted T cell population were checked by analytical flow cytometry. From each sorted fraction, genomic DNA was isolated and quantified by UV absorbance on a Nanodrop 2000c. CDR1 SGHAT and CDR2 FQNNGV were looked up in the germline V gene. Trimming removed 6 bases from V and 4 bases from J; the gene matches leave 5 bases unexplained. Its CDR3 holds 14 amino acids, cysteine through phenylalanine. CDR3 DNA only is kept here, 42 bases in frame from base 1.

Using the deep immunoSEQ assay, TCR CDR3 regions were amplified from genomic DNA by multiplex PCR. Extracted genomic DNA from each cell subset was spread evenly across all wells of several immunoSEQ 96-well plates, with each plate serving as a replicate. For sorted subsets, each replicate PCR was loaded with 200 ng genomic DNA, equivalent to about 33,000 T cell genomes. Purified libraries were measured with a Qubit 3.0 fluorometer, size-checked on a Bioanalyzer 2100, and measured again with the KAPA Library Quantification kit. A separate single-read 150-cycle Illumina NextSeq 550 flow cell was used to sequence each immunoSEQ 96-well plate. The paper's data handling went like this. Because the immunoSEQ output included only junctional sequences and no quality scores, the filtering could not be the same as the filtering used for full-length reads. To assign V/J genes and CDR3, sequences were annotated against IMGT germline references using PyIR, a Python wrapper for IgBLAST v1.9. Reads were removed for weak V/J assignments (E-value above 1e-6), missing CDR3, stop codons, out-of-frame junctions, or ambiguous translated residues. V3J clonotypes were defined as sequences sharing an identical inferred V gene, J gene, and CDR3 amino acid sequence. Percentage overlap between repertoires was calculated by dividing the number of shared unique clonotypes by the size of the smaller repertoire. Richness of each repertoire was evaluated using RTK rarefaction, the Chao1 estimator, and Recon v2.1 estimates of unobserved clonotypes. Generation probabilities were computed with OLGA for all TCRbeta clonotypes obtained by the gDNA method from four donors. What TCRdb holds here is the immuneACCESS table cut down to in-frame rearrangements. Part of the clones is not present; checked against another copy, under half of the missing clones reflect an unresolved V gene, and the others are unexplained. The V and J calls and clone size were taken over from that table, and D and trimming were inferred from the DNA. In this sample the table shows about 2 million clones, approximately 94% of which occur a single time. The ten top clones hold around 1.1% of the sample.

Material for sequencing was naive CD8+ T cells sorted from blood. The sample's cell subset or site label is to be understood as: CD45RA+CCR7+. This TCR was recovered from a man between 18 and 35 years old in good health. The chain is encoded by TRBV11-2 joined to TRBJ2-2, and 7 junction bases match TRBD2. The CDR3 region has the sequence CASRGGPVTGELFF. The sequenced DNA: TGTGCCAGCAGGGGAGGGCCGGTCACCGGGGAGCTGTTTTTT. With the portions outside the CDR3 filled from the reference TRBV11-2 and TRBJ2-2 genes, the complete variable region becomes EAGVAQSPRYKIIEKRQSVAFWCNPISGHATLYWYQQILGQGPKLLIQFQNNGVVDDSQLPKDRFSAERLKGVDSTLKIQPAKLEDSAVYLCASRGGPVTGELFFGEGSRLTVL.